Below, 5 T cell receptor beta chains from the same sample are listed, as sequenced in a study of graft-versus-host responses after intestinal transplantation. Sequencing used immunoSEQ multiplex PCR; TCRdb keeps in-frame clones, though not all of them. Of 75,000 to 100,000 clones in the sample, 75% to 95% were seen once. The sequenced sample was PBMCs, obtained about 450 days after intestinal transplant. These receptors all come from a human patient who received an intestinal transplant, so some T cells may come from the graft donor.

This chain uses TRBV7-3 with TRBJ2-1; perhaps TRBD1 as D (5 bases). The germline V gene has CDR1 SGHTA and CDR2 FQGTGA. This CDR3 spans 13 amino acids. The germline V and J ends were trimmed by 1 base and 9 bases, with 10 bases remaining between them. CDR3 loop: CASSLKGAGEQFF. For the CDR3, the DNA is TGTGCCAGCAGCTTAAAAGGGGCAGGTGAGCAGTTCTTC.

This chain connects TRBV9 to TRBJ2-1, with TRBD2 matching over 12 bases. CDR1 SGDLS and CDR2 YYNGEE come from the germline V gene. The J segment lost 7 bases and the V segment lost 4 bases, leaving 9 bases of the junction unmatched. There are 16 residues in the CDR3. The CDR3 DNA sequence: TGTGCCAGCAGCCCAGGAGGGACTAGCGGGCCAAATGAGCAGTTCTTC. Protein product: CASSPGGTSGPNEQFF.

V usage is TRBV10-3 and J usage is TRBJ1-1; D remains ambiguous. Per germline, CDR1 ENHRY and CDR2 SYGVKD. This CDR3 spans 14 amino acids. The V gene lost 8 bases and the J gene lost 0 bases, with 13 bases spanning the gap. CDR3 bases: TGTGCCATCGGGGAAACCTTCATGAACACTGAAGCTTTCTTT. As protein: CAIGETFMNTEAFF.

J is TRBJ1-1 and V is TRBV5-1, with a possible D match to TRBD1 (5 bases). CDR1 and CDR2 from the germline V gene are SGHRS and YFSETQ. The length of the CDR3 is 14 residues. V was trimmed by 3 bases and J by 2 bases, leaving 11 bases between them. DNA of the CDR3: TGCGCCAGCAGCTCGACAGTTACAAACACTGAAGCTTTCTTT. Its protein product is CASSSTVTNTEAFF.

The chain has TRBV4-1 and TRBJ2-7, with 10 bases aligning to TRBD1. This CDR3 has 16 amino acids. With V trimmed by 2 bases and J by 3 bases, 7 bases remained unmatched. In germline, CDR1 is MGHRA, CDR2 YSYEKL. DNA of the CDR3: TGCGCCAGCAGCCAATTGGGACAGGGGCTGAACTACGAGCAGTACTTC. Translating it yields CASSQLGQGLNYEQYF.